Shown below are 21 T cell receptor beta chains from a single sample sequenced in a study of T cells in Graves' hyperthyroidism and ophthalmopathy. RNA transcripts gave rise to amplified TCR beta CDR3 regions. First-round RT-PCR of the TCR CDR3 relied on the HTBI primer set. TCRdb re-derived calls from the multiplex PCR reads in MiXCR, one entry per CDR3 protein. The data contain around 420,000 distinct CDR3 sequences, about 15% of them singletons. Source material: blood. Every receptor here comes from a young woman with Graves' hyperthyroidism.

In its sample, this clonotype was seen many times. This chain links TRBV11-2 with TRBJ1-6, with TRBD1 matching 7 bases. V shed 5 bases, J shed 12 bases, and the junction held 13 bases outside the gene matches. The CDR3 has 15 amino acids. From germline, CDR1 is SGHAT and CDR2 FQNNGV. CDR3 bases: TGTGCCAGCAGCCGGAGGGACAGCTTCCCCCAACCCCTCCACTTT. Translation gives CASSRRDSFPQPLHF.

This clonotype was counted many times. The chain has TRBV6-5 and TRBJ1-6; TRBD1 matches 7 bases. The CDR3 sequence is 17 residues long. The V segment lost 5 bases and the J segment 8 bases; nucleotides outside the gene matches: 15. CDR1 and CDR2 (germline): MNHEY, SVGAGI. This CDR3 is CASSLFWWGGQYSPLHF. The CDR3 DNA reads as TGTGCCAGCAGTCTCTTCTGGTGGGGGGGACAGTATTCACCCCTCCACTTT.

This clonotype was seen more than once but under ten times. The chain joins TRBV3-1 to TRBJ1-1; no clear D. V was shortened by 0 bases and J by 6 bases, with 11 bases between the two germline ends. This CDR3 has 14 residues. Germline assignment: CDR1 LGHDT and CDR2 YNNKEL (reference sequence). The CDR3 region has the DNA TGTGCCAGCAGCCAAGATCCAGGTTCCCCTGAAGCTTTCTTT. Protein product: CASSQDPGSPEAFF.

The chain carries TRBV18 and TRBJ1-3; no definite D call. The CDR3 runs to 13 residues. CDR1 and CDR2 (germline): KGHSH, LQKENI. Trimming took off 0 bases at V and 4 bases at J, with 4 bases between the two ends. DNA of the CDR3: TGTGCCAGCTCACCACCGGCAGGAAACACCATATATTTT. Translated, it gives CASSPPAGNTIYF.

This clonotype was detected ten times or more. CDR3 sequence: CASSLGLNSGANVLTF. The CDR3 DNA sequence: TGCGCCAGCAGCTTGGGACTTAACTCTGGGGCCAACGTCCTGACTTTC. This chain connects TRBV5-1 to TRBJ2-6; D call uncertain. This CDR3 contains 16 residues. Germline CDR1 is SGHRS and CDR2 is YFSETQ. V was cut by 0 bases and J by 0 bases, with 7 bases left in between.

This clonotype was detected ten times or more. The chain combines TRBV2 with TRBJ1-1; no clear D. V dropped 4 bases and J dropped 1 base, with 10 bases sitting between them. The CDR3 covers 14 residues. CDR1 and CDR2 from the germline V gene are SNHLY and FYNNEI. The DNA for the CDR3 is TGTGCCAGCAGTGTCGGACGGAGGAACACTGAAGCTTTCTTT. Amino acid sequence: CASSVGRRNTEAFF.

This clonotype appeared a few times. The chain combines TRBV7-2 with TRBJ2-1, with D perhaps matching TRBD2 (5 bases). This CDR3 region has 14 residues. The germline gives CDR1 SGHTA, CDR2 FQGNSA. V lost 4 bases, J lost 11 bases, and 18 bases lay in between. In DNA, the CDR3 is TGTGCCAGCAGCTCCTTTGACTCACACGGGAAGCAGTTCTTC. Translated, it gives CASSSFDSHGKQFF. Full variable domain (outside the CDR3, taken from reference TRBV7-2 and TRBJ2-1): GAGVSQSPSNKVTEKGKDVELRCDPISGHTALYWYRQSLGQGLEFLIYFQGNSAPDKSGLPSDRFSAERTGGSVSTLTIQRTQQEDSAVYLCASSSFDSHGKQFFGPGTRLTVL.

In this sample, this clonotype turned up many times. The chain joins TRBV6-5 to TRBJ2-1; TRBD1 agrees at 8 bases. CDR1 is MNHEY and CDR2 is SVGAGI in the germline V gene. The CDR3 covers 15 residues. The V segment lost 0 bases and the J segment 10 bases; nucleotides outside the gene matches: 8. CDR3 in amino acids: CASSYSYGQGNEQFF. Here the CDR3 DNA reads TGTGCCAGCAGTTACTCGTACGGACAGGGAAACGAGCAGTTCTTC.

This clonotype came up many times. The V gene is TRBV10-3, the J gene TRBJ1-1; D is perhaps TRBD1 (5 bases). Per germline, CDR1 ENHRY and CDR2 SYGVKD. Between the trimmed V and J ends, which lost 0 bases and 6 bases, there was a span of 23 bases. This CDR3 comprises 18 residues. The CDR3 protein is CAISESNSGRGADAEAFF. The CDR3 DNA follows: TGTGCCATCAGTGAGTCGAATTCCGGCCGAGGGGCTGACGCTGAAGCTTTCTTT.

The V call is TRBV20-1, the J call TRBJ2-3; D may match TRBD1 or TRBD2 (5 bases each). The V end lost 0 bases, the J end lost 4 bases, and 14 bases lay between the germline ends. Germline values: CDR1 DFQATT, CDR2 SNEGSKA (reference sequence). This CDR3 spans 15 amino acids. Written as DNA, the CDR3 is TGCAGTGCTAGAGACGGACGAAGAGGGGCAGATACGCAGTATTTT. Translation: CSARDGRRGADTQYF.

The chain carries TRBV4-1 and TRBJ2-5; 7 nucleotides match TRBD2. V was pared by 3 bases and J by 1 base, with 2 bases of the junction left unmatched. The CDR3 contains 14 residues. Looked up from germline, CDR1 is MGHRA and CDR2 is YSYEKL. CDR3 DNA: TGCGCCAGCAGCCAGGGGGGGAGCCAAGAGACCCAGTACTTC. This gives the protein CASSQGGSQETQYF.

A few counts support this clonotype. The gene calls are TRBV5-1 and TRBJ2-3, with D unresolved. CDR3 length: 15 amino acids. Trimming removed 3 bases from V and 2 bases from J, with 13 bases in between. Germline V gives CDR1 SGHRS, CDR2 YFSETQ. The CDR3 DNA reads as TGCGCCAGCAGCTATGATGCAGGAGACACAGATACGCAGTATTTT. This gives the protein CASSYDAGDTDTQYF. The full variable domain, with the rest looked up from reference TRBV5-1 and TRBJ2-3, is KAGVTQTPRYLIKTRGQQVTLSCSPISGHRSVSWYQQTPGQGLQFLFEYFSETQRNKGNFPGRFSGRQFSNSRSEMNVSTLELGDSALYLCASSYDAGDTDTQYFGPGTRLTVL.

The sample holds many counts of this clonotype. This chain links TRBV18 with TRBJ2-3; the D is unclear. The V and J ends lost 4 bases and 6 bases respectively, with 11 bases between them. Germline V lookup: CDR1 KGHSH, CDR2 LQKENI. This CDR3 spans 13 amino acids. The CDR3 sequence is CASSLEATDTQYF. The CDR3 coding sequence is TGTGCCAGCTCACTCGAAGCTACGGATACGCAGTATTTT.

This clonotype was seen repeatedly, ten times or more. The chain joins TRBV6-1 to TRBJ1-3, with 7 bases fitting TRBD1. The CDR3 is 19 residues long. V lost 4 bases, J lost 0 bases, and 15 bases stayed unmatched. Germline loops: CDR1 MNHNS, CDR2 SASEGT. The CDR3 loop is CASSVYGTAPIFSGNTIYF. In nucleotides, the CDR3 is TGTGCCAGCAGTGTATACGGGACAGCCCCTATTTTCTCTGGAAACACCATATATTTT.

This chain links TRBV6-1 with TRBJ2-7; TRBD1 aligns across 11 bases. Germline CDR1 MNHNS, CDR2 SASEGT. The CDR3 is made up of 15 amino acids. J was trimmed by 3 bases and V by 4 bases; bases with no gene match: 5. The CDR3 spells CASSGGQGAFYEQYF. The DNA for the CDR3 is TGTGCCAGCAGTGGAGGACAGGGGGCTTTCTACGAGCAGTACTTC.

This clonotype was recorded many times. The genes are TRBV7-9 and TRBJ1-2; D is possibly TRBD1 (5 bases). CDR3 length: 11 residues. Germline CDR1 and CDR2: SEHNR and FQNEAQ (reference sequence). V dropped 6 bases and J dropped 7 bases, with 9 bases sitting between them. CDR3 loop: CASSPGSGYTF. DNA for the CDR3: TGTGCCAGCAGTCCAGGGTCTGGCTACACCTTC.

This clonotype was seen ten or more times. The V gene is TRBV11-2, the J gene TRBJ1-1; unclear D gene. The CDR3 runs to 12 residues. Trimming left V 3 bases short and J 3 bases short, with 5 bases between. Germline V gives CDR1 SGHAT, CDR2 FQNNGV. This CDR3 reads CASSFRYTEAFF. CDR3 nucleotides: TGTGCCAGCAGCTTCCGGTACACTGAAGCTTTCTTT.

This clonotype was counted at least ten times. This rearrangement joins TRBV19 to TRBJ1-2; no firm D call. The CDR3 has 10 amino acids. V shed 7 bases and J shed 8 bases, with 8 bases lying between them. Germline CDR1 is LNHDA and CDR2 is SQIVND (reference sequence). CDR3 sequence: CASKGNGYTF. The CDR3 bases are TGTGCCAGTAAGGGAAACGGCTACACCTTC.

V is TRBV5-6 and J is TRBJ2-3; D may correspond to TRBD1 or TRBD2 (6 bases each). CDR3 length: 16 amino acids. V was pared by 4 bases and J by 4 bases, with 19 bases between. Germline V gene data show CDR1 as SGHDT and CDR2 as YYEEEE. The CDR3 loop reads CASSPGALGGSDTQYF. The CDR3, as DNA: TGTGCCAGCAGCCCGGGGGCGCTAGGCGGGTCAGATACGCAGTATTTT.

In this sample, this clonotype turned up many times. The chain carries TRBV29-1 and TRBJ1-2, with 9 bases that match TRBD1. There are 13 residues in the CDR3. In germline, CDR1 is SQVTM, CDR2 ANQGSEA. V shed 4 bases, J shed 4 bases, and the junction held 4 bases outside the gene matches. This CDR3 reads CSVGTGVTYGYTF. In DNA, the CDR3 is TGCAGCGTTGGGACAGGGGTTACCTATGGCTACACCTTC.

This clonotype was counted only a few times. The chain joins TRBV19 to TRBJ2-1; 7 nucleotides agree with TRBD2. With 5 bases clipped from V and 1 base from J, the junction kept 11 bases outside the gene matches. Germline assignment: CDR1 LNHDA and CDR2 SQIVND (reference sequence). This CDR3 spans 17 amino acids. CDR3 nucleotide sequence: TGTGCCAGTAGTGTCCCCAAGCGGGATCTTTCCTACAATGAGCAGTTCTTC. It is translated as CASSVPKRDLSYNEQFF.